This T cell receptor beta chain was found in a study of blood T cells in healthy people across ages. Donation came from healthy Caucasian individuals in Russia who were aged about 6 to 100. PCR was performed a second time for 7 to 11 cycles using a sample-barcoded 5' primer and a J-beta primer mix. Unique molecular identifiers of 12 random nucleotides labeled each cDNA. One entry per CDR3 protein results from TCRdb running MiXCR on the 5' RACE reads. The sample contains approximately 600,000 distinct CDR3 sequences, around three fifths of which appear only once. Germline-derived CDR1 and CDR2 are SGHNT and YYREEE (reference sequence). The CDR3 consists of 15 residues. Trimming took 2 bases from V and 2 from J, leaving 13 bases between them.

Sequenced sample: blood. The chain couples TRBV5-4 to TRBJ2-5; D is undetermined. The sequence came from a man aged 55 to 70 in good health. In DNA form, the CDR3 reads TGTGCCAGCAGCTTTTGGCAAGGGCGGCAAGAGACCCAGTACTTC. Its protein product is CASSFWQGRQETQYF.